Shown below are 14 T cell receptor beta chains from a single sample sequenced in a study of Tregs in tolerant kidney transplant recipients. TCRdb's copy holds only in-frame clones and misses some; the assay was immunoSEQ multiplex PCR. This table holds roughly 66,000 clones, approximately 92% found once. Sequenced material: CD8+ T cells from blood, taken before the transplant. Source of these receptors: a human donor who received a combined kidney and bone marrow transplant.

This clone was recorded only once. The chain links TRBV19 to TRBJ2-7; 7 nucleotides agree with TRBD1. Germline assignment: CDR1 LNHDA and CDR2 SQIVND (reference sequence). This CDR3 has 15 amino acids. The V gene end was trimmed by 1 base and the J gene end by 1 base; junction bases not matched to a gene: 4. The CDR3 nucleotides are TGTGCCAGTAGTATAGCTGGGACAGTTTCCTACGAGCAGTACTTC. Translating it yields CASSIAGTVSYEQYF.

The chain employs TRBV7-8 and TRBJ1-2; 7 nucleotides agree with TRBD1. Germline loops: CDR1 SGHVS, CDR2 FQNEAQ. The CDR3 loop spans 13 amino acids. V shed 1 base, J shed 5 bases, and the junction held 1 base outside the gene matches. In DNA, the CDR3 is TGTGCCAGCAGCTTAGGCAGGGGGTATGGCTACACCTTC. Protein sequence: CASSLGRGYGYTF.

V is TRBV4-3 and J is TRBJ2-7, with TRBD2 matching 7 bases. Germline assignment: CDR1 LGHNA and CDR2 YSLEER. J was trimmed by 1 base and V by 5 bases; bases with no gene match: 8. The CDR3 consists of 15 residues. The CDR3 DNA reads TGCGCCAGCAGCTTAGCTTTTAGCGGGTCCTACGAGCAGTACTTC. It yields the protein CASSLAFSGSYEQYF.

This clone has just a few counts. V is TRBV2 and J is TRBJ1-1, with D maybe TRBD1 (5 bases). Germline loops: CDR1 SNHLY, CDR2 FYNNEI. Trimming took off 6 bases at V and 3 bases at J, with 17 bases between the two ends. This CDR3 contains 15 residues. DNA for the CDR3: TGTGCCAGCAGCGAACATTACGGGGGTGACACTGAAGCTTTCTTT. This codes for CASSEHYGGDTEAFF.

J is TRBJ1-1 and V is TRBV19; D is uncertain. Germline CDR1 reads LNHDA; CDR2 reads SQIVND (reference sequence). V lost 2 bases and J lost 2, with 6 bases in between. The CDR3 totals 13 residues. The CDR3 sequence: CASSIMANTEAFF. The CDR3, as DNA: TGTGCCAGTAGTATAATGGCAAACACTGAAGCTTTCTTT.

The chain couples TRBV2 to TRBJ2-7, with a weak D call TRBD2 (5 bases). Germline lookup yields CDR1 SNHLY and CDR2 FYNNEI. The germline V and J ends were trimmed by 2 bases and 1 base, with 9 bases remaining between them. This CDR3 has 14 residues. This chain's CDR3 is CASSEKRVSYEQYF. In nucleotides, the CDR3 is TGTGCCAGCAGTGAAAAGAGGGTGTCCTACGAGCAGTACTTC.

J is TRBJ1-3 and V is TRBV6-6, with D uncertain. The CDR3 runs to 15 residues. Trimming removed 3 bases at V and 3 bases at J, with 12 bases between. From germline, CDR1 is MNHNY and CDR2 SVGAGI (reference sequence). In nucleotides, the CDR3 is TGTGCCAGCAGTTATTGGCAGCGTGATGGAAACACCATATATTTT. Translation gives CASSYWQRDGNTIYF.

The gene calls are TRBV9 and TRBJ1-5; 8 bases match TRBD1. Germline V gene data show CDR1 as SGDLS and CDR2 as YYNGEE. CDR3 length: 14 residues. V lost 5 bases and J lost 3; bases outside the gene matches: 4. CDR3 sequence (DNA): TGTGCCAGCAGTCCGGGACAGGACAATCAGCCCCAGCATTTT. This translates into CASSPGQDNQPQHF.

The rearrangement uses TRBV4-3 and TRBJ2-7, with D possibly matching TRBD2 (5 bases). This CDR3 is 13 amino acids long. Trimming left V 4 bases short and J 0 bases short, with 7 bases between. Germline CDR1 is LGHNA and CDR2 is YSLEER. CDR3 loop: CASSPRDSYEQYF. The DNA of the CDR3 is TGCGCCAGCAGCCCCCGGGACTCCTACGAGCAGTACTTC.

This sequence joins TRBV13 and TRBJ1-4, with no clear D. CDR1 and CDR2 from the germline V gene are PRHDT and FYEKMQ (reference sequence). The CDR3 has 14 amino acids. V lost 5 bases to trimming and J lost 6 bases, with 13 bases between them. CDR3 DNA sequence: TGTGCCAGCAGCGGGTCGGGTCCTTATGAAAAACTGTTTTTT. Its protein product is CASSGSGPYEKLFF.

Worth noting for this clone: The same CDR3 can be traced to other DNA sequences in this sample. V is TRBV9 and J is TRBJ1-6; 7 bases agree with TRBD1. V was clipped by 6 bases and J by 7 bases; unmatched bases: 1. Germline V gene sequence: CDR1 SGDLS, CDR2 YYNGEE. The CDR3 extends over 12 amino acids. The chain's CDR3 is CASKQGNSPLHF. CDR3 DNA sequence: TGTGCCAGCAAACAGGGGAATTCACCCCTCCACTTT.

The genes are TRBV7-2 and TRBJ1-4; TRBD1 aligns across 9 bases. Germline V gene sequence: CDR1 SGHTA, CDR2 FQGNSA. This CDR3 spans 15 amino acids. The junction had 4 bases not matched to a gene; V was cut back by 5 bases and J by 3 bases. The CDR3 sequence: CASSVDRGSNEKLFF. CDR3 nucleotide sequence: TGTGCCAGCAGCGTCGACAGGGGGTCTAATGAAAAACTGTTTTTT.

The J gene is TRBJ1-1, the V gene TRBV28, with D perhaps matching TRBD1 (6 bases). The CDR3 length is 14 residues. Germline V lookup: CDR1 MDHEN, CDR2 SYDVKM. V lost 1 base and J 6 bases, leaving 12 bases between the germline ends. CDR3 residues: CASSLLDSSAEAFF. In DNA form, the CDR3 reads TGTGCCAGCAGTTTATTGGACAGTTCTGCTGAAGCTTTCTTT.

This clone was observed a single time. The chain links TRBV5-1 to TRBJ2-1, with 10 bases identical to TRBD1. The CDR3 has 13 amino acids. CDR1 is SGHRS, CDR2 YFSETQ, per germline. The junction had 8 bases not matched to a gene; V was cut back by 7 bases and J by 10 bases. CDR3 nucleotide sequence: TGCGCCAGCGGGGGGACAGGGGACGGAGAGCAGTTCTTC. Its translation is CASGGTGDGEQFF.